This T cell receptor beta chain was observed in a study of blood T cells in healthy people across ages. The V end was cut by 5 bases, the J end by 4 bases, with 10 bases between. There are 13 residues in the CDR3. CDR1 and CDR2 from the germline V gene are ENHRY and SYGVKD. Next came a second PCR, run for about 6 to 11 cycles, which used a sample-barcoded 5' primer along with a J-beta primer mix. Each cDNA molecule was tagged by a template-switch adaptor that had 12 random nucleotides. Researchers report that each sample yielded at least 3 million CDR3-containing paired-end reads. TCRdb used MiXCR to reprocess the 5' RACE reads, holding one entry per CDR3 protein. Here the sample spans about 570,000 distinct CDR3 sequences, 27% being singletons. Per-sample yields of isolated PBMCs were at least 6 million.

The chain recombines TRBV10-3 with TRBJ2-3; D possibly corresponds to TRBD2 (6 bases). The sequence came from a woman between 70 and 85 years old in good health. The sample was blood. CDR3 coding DNA: TGTGCCATCAGTACTAGCTTAGCAGATACGCAGTATTTT. Translation: CAISTSLADTQYF.